Shown below are 15 T cell receptor beta chains from a single sample sequenced in a study of blood T cells in healthy people across ages. Combining a sample-barcoded 5' primer with a J-beta primer mix, a second PCR ran for about 6 to 12 cycles. MiXCR, applied by TCRdb to the 5' RACE reads, yields one record per CDR3 protein. Among some 1.5 million distinct CDR3 sequences listed, under 30% were seen once. What was sequenced was blood. These receptors all stem from a woman aged 25 to 39 in good health.

This clonotype occurred a few times. This rearrangement joins TRBV6-1 to TRBJ2-7; 11 bases line up with TRBD1. The CDR3 sequence is 16 residues long. Trimming cost V 5 bases and J 5 bases; bases outside gene matches: 11. Germline V gene data show CDR1 as MNHNS and CDR2 as SASEGT. CDR3 in amino acids: CASSLIAGTGGNEQYF. The CDR3 DNA reads TGTGCCAGCAGTTTAATCGCCGGGACAGGGGGAAACGAGCAGTACTTC.

This clonotype was observed at least ten times. The chain joins TRBV19 to TRBJ2-1; TRBD1 matches 9 bases. CDR3 length: 15 residues. From germline, CDR1 is LNHDA and CDR2 SQIVND (reference sequence). The trim removed 5 bases at V and 5 bases at J, leaving 7 bases unmatched. The CDR3 region is CASSSRDRADNEQFF. The CDR3 DNA sequence: TGTGCCAGTAGTTCTCGGGACAGGGCTGACAATGAGCAGTTCTTC.

The chain has TRBV5-1 and TRBJ2-2; weak D call: TRBD1 (5 bases). CDR1 is SGHRS, CDR2 YFSETQ, per germline. The CDR3 contains 14 residues. Trimming left V 4 bases short and J 7 bases short, with 14 bases between. The CDR3 region has the DNA TGCGCCAGCAGCGGCAGGGCCCCCCTCGGGGAGCTGTTTTTT. It encodes CASSGRAPLGELFF.

This clonotype came up a few times. The J gene is TRBJ2-1, the V gene TRBV25-1; D unclear. This CDR3 is 15 amino acids long. V lost 4 bases and J 7 bases, leaving 17 bases between the germline ends. Per germline, CDR1 MGHDK and CDR2 SYGVNS. This chain's CDR3 is CASSGYLAGRNEQFF. Here the CDR3 DNA reads TGTGCCAGCAGTGGTTACTTAGCCGGGCGGAATGAGCAGTTCTTC.

The chain recombines TRBV5-6 with TRBJ1-5; unclear D gene. Trimming took off 0 bases at V and 8 bases at J, with 12 bases between the two ends. The length of the CDR3 is 14 residues. Germline V gene data show CDR1 as SGHDT and CDR2 as YYEEEE. The CDR3 region is CASSLVEGVKPQHF. CDR3 DNA: TGTGCCAGCAGCTTGGTCGAGGGTGTGAAGCCCCAGCATTTT.

This clonotype has ten or more counts. The J gene is TRBJ2-5, the V gene TRBV7-2; 10 bases align to TRBD2. This CDR3 has 15 residues. CDR1 and CDR2 (germline): SGHTA, FQGNSA. The CDR3 DNA follows: TGTGCTATTAATAATAGCGGGAGGTGGGGGGAGACCCAGTACTTC. Encoded protein: CAINNSGRWGETQYF.

This rearrangement joins TRBV7-3 to TRBJ2-1, with TRBD2 as a possible D gene (6 bases). Looked up from germline, CDR1 is SGHTA and CDR2 is FQGTGA. The CDR3 totals 15 residues. Between the trimmed V and J ends, which lost 2 bases and 14 bases, there was a span of 22 bases. This CDR3 reads CASSLAPGESLGKFF. Here the CDR3 DNA reads TGTGCCAGCAGCTTAGCCCCGGGGGAATCGTTGGGCAAGTTCTTC.

This clonotype showed up just a few times. The junction departs from the called germline gene at one end, perhaps through a read error. The chain employs TRBV2 and TRBJ2-2, with D possibly matching TRBD2 (5 bases). The CDR3 is made up of 15 amino acids. CDR1 is SNHLY, CDR2 FYNNEI, per germline. The CDR3 reads CASSWAGDHTGKLFF. DNA of the CDR3: TGTGCCAGCAGTTGGGCAGGAGATCATACCGGGAAGCTGTTTTTT.

This clonotype was recorded once. J is TRBJ2-1 and V is TRBV12-3 or TRBV12-4; 14 positions agree with TRBD2. V was pared by 5 bases and J by 12 bases, with 9 bases of the junction left unmatched. CDR3 length: 15 residues. The CDR3 region has the DNA TGTGCCAGCAGTGAAGGGACTAGCGGGAGAGGGGGGCAGTTCTTC. Encoded protein: CASSEGTSGRGGQFF.

Regarding this clonotype: This may come from a read error, since a much larger clone is one base off. The V and J genes are TRBV29-1 and TRBJ1-2; D ambiguous. The CDR3 contains 13 residues. The ends were cut back, 1 base at V and 12 bases at J, with 18 bases in the middle. Germline values: CDR1 SQVTM, CDR2 ANQGSEA. CDR3 in DNA: TGCAGCGTTGAAGCAAGTCCCGGGGTCGGCCACACCTTC. Protein: CSVEASPGVGHTF.

This clonotype has more than one count but fewer than ten. This chain joins TRBV20-1 and TRBJ1-2; D remains unclear. CDR3 size: 11 residues. With 4 bases removed from V and 7 bases from J, the gap between germline ends came to 10 bases. Germline V gene sequence: CDR1 DFQATT, CDR2 SNEGSKA (reference sequence). The CDR3 spells CSAKDLIGYTF. The CDR3 DNA sequence: TGCAGTGCTAAAGACCTTATTGGCTACACCTTC.

This clonotype was seen only a few times. The chain employs TRBV10-3 and TRBJ2-1, with D possibly TRBD2 on 5 matching bases. Per the germline V gene, CDR1 is ENHRY and CDR2 is SYGVKD. CDR3 size: 13 residues. CDR3 residues: CVSSRLGSGMQFF. CDR3 DNA: TGTGTCAGCAGTCGCCTCGGATCGGGGATGCAGTTCTTC.

This clonotype was recorded at least ten times. The chain joins TRBV15 to TRBJ1-2; D unresolved. Germline CDR1 is LNHNV and CDR2 is YYDKDF (reference sequence). The CDR3 has 14 residues. Trimming took 0 bases from V and 8 from J, leaving 13 bases between them. DNA of the CDR3: TGTGCCACCAGCAGAGATATAGAAGGGAACGGCTACACCTTC. It translates to CATSRDIEGNGYTF.

The V gene is TRBV5-1, the J gene TRBJ2-7, with TRBD2 identical over 7 bases. Germline CDR1 reads SGHRS; CDR2 reads YFSETQ. Losses at the gene ends were 4 bases for V and 5 bases for J; bases not matched to a gene: 9. This CDR3 comprises 14 residues. The CDR3 nucleotides are TGCGCCAGCAGCCGGGAGGCAGGGACGGACGAGCAGTACTTC. Amino acids: CASSREAGTDEQYF.

This clonotype was seen a few times. V gene TRBV7-2 combines with J gene TRBJ1-1, with TRBD1 as a possible D gene (5 bases). Germline CDR1 is SGHTA and CDR2 is FQGNSA. Trimming took off 5 bases at V and 1 base at J, with 11 bases between the two ends. The CDR3 totals 14 residues. The CDR3, as DNA: TGTGCCAGCAGCCCCGCCAGGGAGAACACTGAAGCTTTCTTT. This gives the protein CASSPARENTEAFF.